This TCR beta chain was sequenced in a study of blood T cell repertoires in COVID-19 (dated by TCRdb to 2018 to 2021). With regard to the full study: Collaborator samples came from the United States, Italy and Spain and covered acute and convalescent phases of COVID-19. The prospective study material was composed of cDNA or gDNA derived from T cells, B-cell-depleted T cells, or PBMCs. The sample metadata nearly always contained a de-identified subject ID, COVID-19 status, age in years and sex. HLA class I and class II types, where available, came from metadata supplied by the sample provider rather than from assay-based typing. Samples were obtained from the ongoing ImmuneRACE study (first 160 participants) and from roughly 1,300 subjects provided by 6 global collaborators. Deeply sampled blood TCRbeta repertoires from subjects exposed to, actively infected with, or recovered from COVID-19 were included in the dataset. A freely available public database, intended as a resource for researchers studying the immune response to SARS-CoV-2, is where the repertoires were released.

Participants in the prospective study were enrolled through a virtual design, were aged 18 to 89 years, and lived in 24 United States geographic areas. In the prospective study, participants were assigned to cohorts based on the clinical history participants reported in a screening survey and a study questionnaire. Mobile phlebotomists in the prospective study collected whole blood, serum and a nasopharyngeal or oropharyngeal swab from every participant. Prospective study participants could optionally give additional blood draws and questionnaires over an approximately two-month period. Blood samples from the prospective study were shipped frozen or at room temperature prior to DNA extraction. From its cysteine to its phenylalanine, the CDR3 spans 15 amino acids. The DNA shown is the 45-base CDR3, in frame from base 1. Looking up the germline V gene (reference sequence) yields CDR1 LNHDA and CDR2 SQIVND. From V the trimming removes 3 bases and from J it removes 8 bases, while the gene matches leave 8 bases of the junction unaccounted for.

This clone was detected a few times. The target of this receptor is not known. No base quality information exists; no much larger clone differs at one position. Here is what the overall study found, with its caveats: Clinical and demographic metadata were provided uncurated, with the amount varying by source and participant.

TCRbeta CDR3 regions were amplified from genomic DNA by means of the immunoSEQ Assay, a bias-controlled multiplex PCR. The published analysis was carried out like this. Nucleated cell counts per sample were estimated from amplification of reference gene primers within the assay. Sequence reads were collapsed and filtered to measure the absolute abundance of every unique TCRbeta CDR3 rearrangement. For each sample, productive Simpson clonality was calculated by taking the square root of Simpson's diversity index across productive rearrangements. This is the immuneACCESS table as TCRdb keeps it, with only in-frame sequences that have V and J called. A part of the clones is gone; compared with another copy, unresolved V genes explain less than half, and the rest is unexplained. V and J calls plus clone size are reproduced from that table; the DNA served to infer D and trimming. The sample table lists about 270,000 clones, more than 75% of them with a count of one. 2.3% of the sample is held by the ten biggest clonotypes.

The sequence was obtained from a middle-aged woman with acute COVID-19. This receptor chain uses TRBV19 and TRBJ2-3, and 10 junctional nucleotides match TRBD2. Sequenced input: PBMCs or T cells enriched from blood (not recorded which). The CDR3 region: CASSISAGGLSTQYF. The nucleotide sequence is TGTGCCAGTAGTATTTCAGCGGGAGGGTTGAGTACGCAGTATTTT.